The rows below give T cell receptor beta chains drawn from one sample of a study of Graves' ophthalmopathy and Graves' hyperthyroidism. MiXCR, run by TCRdb on the multiplex PCR reads, gives a single entry per CDR3 protein. Of 350,000 or so distinct CDR3 sequences listed, roughly a sixth are singletons. The sequenced material came from peripheral blood. Receptors were obtained from an adult man with Graves' ophthalmopathy. Both conserved end residues are part of each CDR3. The order of the fields is CDR3 DNA, CDR3 protein, V gene, CDR3 length, clone size, D gene, J gene. A D gene is named only where the DNA matches it firmly. Clone sizes are given selectively: once, few, many, or a class where the clone is expanded.

cdr3_nt: TGTGCCAGCAGCCTCAACCCCGGGACTAGCGGAGGCGTCGGGGAGCTGTTTTTT; cdr3_aa: CASSLNPGTSGGVGELFF; v_call: TRBV7-8; cdr3_length: 18; clone_size: many; d_call: TRBD2; j_call: TRBJ2-2
cdr3_nt: TGTGCCAGCGAGGACCTGAGGAATCAGCCCCAGCATTTT; cdr3_aa: CASEDLRNQPQHF; v_call: TRBV6-1; cdr3_length: 13; clone_size: many; d_call: NA; j_call: TRBJ1-5
cdr3_nt: TGTGCCAGCAGCCCAACGGGACTAGGTGGCGAGCAGTACTTC; cdr3_aa: CASSPTGLGGEQYF; v_call: TRBV7-2; cdr3_length: 14; clone_size: many; d_call: TRBD2; j_call: TRBJ2-7
cdr3_nt: TGTGCCAGCAGTTACCTCCGTACTGAAGCTTTCTTT; cdr3_aa: CASSYLRTEAFF; v_call: TRBV6-2/TRBV6-3; cdr3_length: 12; clone_size: many; d_call: NA; j_call: TRBJ1-1
cdr3_nt: TGTGCCAGCAGCGTGGGCGGATCGAACACCGGGGAGCTGTTTTTT; cdr3_aa: CASSVGGSNTGELFF; v_call: TRBV9; cdr3_length: 15; clone_size: NA; d_call: NA; j_call: TRBJ2-2
cdr3_nt: TGTGCCAGCAGGCTAGGGATAGAGCAGTACTTC; cdr3_aa: CASRLGIEQYF; v_call: TRBV6-5; cdr3_length: 11; clone_size: many; d_call: NA; j_call: TRBJ2-7
cdr3_nt: TGTGCCAGCAGTGGACGGGACATGTGGGGCGGCTACACCTTC; cdr3_aa: CASSGRDMWGGYTF; v_call: TRBV6-1; cdr3_length: 14; clone_size: many; d_call: NA; j_call: TRBJ1-2
cdr3_nt: TGTGCCTGGAGTGTACCGGAGAACTATGGCTACACCTTC; cdr3_aa: CAWSVPENYGYTF; v_call: TRBV30; cdr3_length: 13; clone_size: many; d_call: NA; j_call: TRBJ1-2
cdr3_nt: TGTGCCTGGAGTGCCAGACACTATGGCTACACCTTC; cdr3_aa: CAWSARHYGYTF; v_call: TRBV30; cdr3_length: 12; clone_size: many; d_call: NA; j_call: TRBJ1-2
cdr3_nt: TGTGCCAGCAGGGACCGGGACAGCGGGACCTACGAGCAGTACTTC; cdr3_aa: CASRDRDSGTYEQYF; v_call: TRBV6-1; cdr3_length: 15; clone_size: many; d_call: NA; j_call: TRBJ2-7
cdr3_nt: TGTGCCAGCAGTTTACTTAGGGACCAGGGGGGCTACACCTTC; cdr3_aa: CASSLLRDQGGYTF; v_call: TRBV6-5; cdr3_length: 14; clone_size: NA; d_call: NA; j_call: TRBJ1-2
cdr3_nt: TGTGCCAGCAGTGAACGGAAAGCGACTGAAGCTTTCTTT; cdr3_aa: CASSERKATEAFF; v_call: TRBV6-1; cdr3_length: 13; clone_size: few; d_call: NA; j_call: TRBJ1-1
cdr3_nt: TGTGCCAGCATCCGGGACAGATTTTTGGGCTCTGGGGCCAACGTCCTGACTTTC; cdr3_aa: CASIRDRFLGSGANVLTF; v_call: TRBV2; cdr3_length: 18; clone_size: many; d_call: TRBD1; j_call: TRBJ2-6
cdr3_nt: TGCAGCGTTGACGACGGGACAGTGAACACTGAAGCTTTCTTT; cdr3_aa: CSVDDGTVNTEAFF; v_call: TRBV29-1; cdr3_length: 14; clone_size: many; d_call: TRBD1; j_call: TRBJ1-1
cdr3_nt: TGCGCCAGCAGCTTGGACGGAACCAATCAGCCCCAGCATTTT; cdr3_aa: CASSLDGTNQPQHF; v_call: TRBV5-1; cdr3_length: 14; clone_size: many; d_call: NA; j_call: TRBJ1-5
cdr3_nt: TGCGCCAGCAGCTTTCTGCCGTCCTACGAGCAGTACTTC; cdr3_aa: CASSFLPSYEQYF; v_call: TRBV5-1; cdr3_length: 13; clone_size: NA; d_call: NA; j_call: TRBJ2-7
cdr3_nt: TGCGCCAGCAGCTTAAGTGTCCCAGACCCCCAAGAGACCCAGTACTTC; cdr3_aa: CASSLSVPDPQETQYF; v_call: TRBV5-1; cdr3_length: 16; clone_size: many; d_call: NA; j_call: TRBJ2-5
cdr3_nt: TGTGCCAGCAGCTTCGCCTATGGCTACACCTTC; cdr3_aa: CASSFAYGYTF; v_call: TRBV7-9; cdr3_length: 11; clone_size: many; d_call: NA; j_call: TRBJ1-2
cdr3_nt: TGCAGTGCTAGACAGGGAAGCCTTAACACTGAAGCTTTCTTT; cdr3_aa: CSARQGSLNTEAFF; v_call: TRBV20-1; cdr3_length: 14; clone_size: many; d_call: NA; j_call: TRBJ1-1
cdr3_nt: TGCAGTGCTAGTCTCTTTTCCGCTACCTACGAGCAGTACTTC; cdr3_aa: CSASLFSATYEQYF; v_call: TRBV20-1; cdr3_length: 14; clone_size: many; d_call: NA; j_call: TRBJ2-7
cdr3_nt: TGTGCCAGCAGTTACGGGGGTTGGGAGACCCAGTACTTC; cdr3_aa: CASSYGGWETQYF; v_call: TRBV6-2/TRBV6-3; cdr3_length: 13; clone_size: NA; d_call: NA; j_call: TRBJ2-5
cdr3_nt: TGTGCCACGACAGCGGGGGCCACGGGTAATGAGCAGTTCTTC; cdr3_aa: CATTAGATGNEQFF; v_call: TRBV6-1; cdr3_length: 14; clone_size: many; d_call: TRBD2; j_call: TRBJ2-1
cdr3_nt: TGTGCCAGCGGCGACTATGGCCAGCATTTT; cdr3_aa: CASGDYGQHF; v_call: TRBV6-2/TRBV6-3; cdr3_length: 10; clone_size: many; d_call: NA; j_call: TRBJ1-5
cdr3_nt: TGTGCCAGCAGCGGACCGACTAGCGGGGGGCCTGCCGAGACCCAGTACTTC; cdr3_aa: CASSGPTSGGPAETQYF; v_call: TRBV7-2; cdr3_length: 17; clone_size: many; d_call: TRBD2; j_call: TRBJ2-5
cdr3_nt: TGTGCCAGCAGTGCCGGGACAGGGGGCGGGTTGTACTATGGCTACACCTTC; cdr3_aa: CASSAGTGGGLYYGYTF; v_call: TRBV28; cdr3_length: 17; clone_size: many; d_call: TRBD1; j_call: TRBJ1-2
cdr3_nt: TGTGCCAGCAGCTTGAGGGTTGACACCGGGGAGCTGTTTTTT; cdr3_aa: CASSLRVDTGELFF; v_call: TRBV7-9; cdr3_length: 14; clone_size: few; d_call: NA; j_call: TRBJ2-2
cdr3_nt: TGTGCCAGCAGCCCGAGAAATACGCAGTATTTT; cdr3_aa: CASSPRNTQYF; v_call: TRBV12-3/TRBV12-4; cdr3_length: 11; clone_size: many; d_call: NA; j_call: TRBJ2-3
cdr3_nt: TGCAGTGCTAGAGTCCCCTACCCGTCGGCTGAGCAGTACTTC; cdr3_aa: CSARVPYPSAEQYF; v_call: TRBV20-1; cdr3_length: 14; clone_size: many; d_call: NA; j_call: TRBJ2-7
cdr3_nt: TGTGCCAGCAGCTTAGGATCCTTCGGCAGAGCAAACCAAGAGACCCAGTACTTC; cdr3_aa: CASSLGSFGRANQETQYF; v_call: TRBV11-2; cdr3_length: 18; clone_size: NA; d_call: NA; j_call: TRBJ2-5
cdr3_nt: TGTGCCAGCACCAAGGACCGCAATTCACCCCTCCACTTT; cdr3_aa: CASTKDRNSPLHF; v_call: TRBV12-3/TRBV12-4; cdr3_length: 13; clone_size: NA; d_call: NA; j_call: TRBJ1-6
cdr3_nt: TGTGCCAGCATTCGCCCTGACACTGAAGCTTTCTTT; cdr3_aa: CASIRPDTEAFF; v_call: TRBV13; cdr3_length: 12; clone_size: NA; d_call: NA; j_call: TRBJ1-1
cdr3_nt: TGTGCCTGGAGTGTAGCGTCTAGCGGGAGCAAAAGGGATGAGCAGTTCTTC; cdr3_aa: CAWSVASSGSKRDEQFF; v_call: TRBV30; cdr3_length: 17; clone_size: NA; d_call: TRBD2; j_call: TRBJ2-1
cdr3_nt: TGTGCCAGCAGCCAGGTAGCGGGGGGCGCCTACGAGCAGTACTTC; cdr3_aa: CASSQVAGGAYEQYF; v_call: TRBV3-1; cdr3_length: 15; clone_size: many; d_call: TRBD2; j_call: TRBJ2-7
cdr3_nt: TGTGCCAGCAGTGAAGCCCTAACCAGGACAGGGTCCTACGAGCAGTACTTC; cdr3_aa: CASSEALTRTGSYEQYF; v_call: TRBV2; cdr3_length: 17; clone_size: many; d_call: TRBD1; j_call: TRBJ2-7
cdr3_nt: TGCAGTCCCGAAACAGGGAAGTACGAGCAGTACTTC; cdr3_aa: CSPETGKYEQYF; v_call: TRBV20-1; cdr3_length: 12; clone_size: many; d_call: NA; j_call: TRBJ2-7
cdr3_nt: TGTGCCAGCAGCCCGGGGACAGGGCATTCTGGAAACACCATATATTTT; cdr3_aa: CASSPGTGHSGNTIYF; v_call: TRBV11-2; cdr3_length: 16; clone_size: few; d_call: TRBD1; j_call: TRBJ1-3
cdr3_nt: TGTGCCAGCAGCTTTCCCCCCAGTATCTCTGGGGCCAACGTCCTGACTTTC; cdr3_aa: CASSFPPSISGANVLTF; v_call: TRBV7-9; cdr3_length: 17; clone_size: many; d_call: NA; j_call: TRBJ2-6
cdr3_nt: TGTGCCAGCAGCCGAACCTACGAGCAGTACTTC; cdr3_aa: CASSRTYEQYF; v_call: TRBV6-2/TRBV6-3; cdr3_length: 11; clone_size: many; d_call: NA; j_call: TRBJ2-7
cdr3_nt: TGCAGCGTGCAGCAAGGGACAGGGGGCTCGGAGACCCAGTACTTC; cdr3_aa: CSVQQGTGGSETQYF; v_call: TRBV29-1; cdr3_length: 15; clone_size: NA; d_call: TRBD1; j_call: TRBJ2-5
cdr3_nt: TGTGCCAGCAGCAACCGACAGGGCAACCAAGAGACCCAGTACTTC; cdr3_aa: CASSNRQGNQETQYF; v_call: TRBV11-2; cdr3_length: 15; clone_size: NA; d_call: TRBD1; j_call: TRBJ2-5
cdr3_nt: TGTGCCAGCAGGGGACAGGGGAATAATTCACCCCTCCACTTT; cdr3_aa: CASRGQGNNSPLHF; v_call: TRBV2; cdr3_length: 14; clone_size: medium-sized; d_call: TRBD1; j_call: TRBJ1-6
cdr3_nt: TGCAGTGCTAGGACGGGGGGCGGCTACGAGCAGTACTTC; cdr3_aa: CSARTGGGYEQYF; v_call: TRBV20-1; cdr3_length: 13; clone_size: many; d_call: NA; j_call: TRBJ2-7
cdr3_nt: TGTGCCAGCAGCTTATTTGCTTCTAGCGGGACTATGAACACCGGGGAGCTGTTTTTT; cdr3_aa: CASSLFASSGTMNTGELFF; v_call: TRBV11-2; cdr3_length: 19; clone_size: few; d_call: TRBD2; j_call: TRBJ2-2
cdr3_nt: TGTGCCAGCAGTGCCGGTGTAGCCTACGAGCAGTACTTC; cdr3_aa: CASSAGVAYEQYF; v_call: TRBV2; cdr3_length: 13; clone_size: many; d_call: NA; j_call: TRBJ2-7
cdr3_nt: TGTGCCAGCAGTTTAGCTCTGGGGCTGAACGAGCAGTACTTC; cdr3_aa: CASSLALGLNEQYF; v_call: TRBV12-3/TRBV12-4; cdr3_length: 14; clone_size: NA; d_call: NA; j_call: TRBJ2-7
cdr3_nt: TGTGCCAGCAGTGTCGGGGGAGACTCCTATAATTCACCCCTCCACTTT; cdr3_aa: CASSVGGDSYNSPLHF; v_call: TRBV2; cdr3_length: 16; clone_size: many; d_call: NA; j_call: TRBJ1-6
cdr3_nt: TGCGCCAGCAGCCACGACGCTGGGGTGACAAATCAGCCCCAGCATTTT; cdr3_aa: CASSHDAGVTNQPQHF; v_call: TRBV4-1; cdr3_length: 16; clone_size: many; d_call: NA; j_call: TRBJ1-5
cdr3_nt: TGTGCCAGCAGTTACTCTGGGGGATTCACTGAAGCTTTCTTT; cdr3_aa: CASSYSGGFTEAFF; v_call: TRBV6-2/TRBV6-3; cdr3_length: 14; clone_size: many; d_call: NA; j_call: TRBJ1-1
cdr3_nt: TGTGCCAGTTCCCATTACAGGACGAGCTCTGGAAACACCATATATTTT; cdr3_aa: CASSHYRTSSGNTIYF; v_call: TRBV19; cdr3_length: 16; clone_size: many; d_call: NA; j_call: TRBJ1-3
cdr3_nt: TGTGCCAGCAGCGCCCTCGGACAGGGGTACGAGCAGTACTTC; cdr3_aa: CASSALGQGYEQYF; v_call: TRBV6-1; cdr3_length: 14; clone_size: many; d_call: TRBD1; j_call: TRBJ2-7
cdr3_nt: TGTGCCAGCAGTTACCGGACTAGCGGGAACTACGAGCAGTACTTC; cdr3_aa: CASSYRTSGNYEQYF; v_call: TRBV6-2/TRBV6-3; cdr3_length: 15; clone_size: NA; d_call: TRBD2; j_call: TRBJ2-7
cdr3_nt: TGCGCCAGCAGCACGACGGGGACAGCTAACACTGAAGCTTTCTTT; cdr3_aa: CASSTTGTANTEAFF; v_call: TRBV5-1; cdr3_length: 15; clone_size: many; d_call: TRBD1; j_call: TRBJ1-1
cdr3_nt: TGTGCCAGCAGACAACACTCGCAGACCTACGAGCAGTACTTC; cdr3_aa: CASRQHSQTYEQYF; v_call: TRBV6-2/TRBV6-3; cdr3_length: 14; clone_size: many; d_call: NA; j_call: TRBJ2-7
cdr3_nt: TGTGCCAGCAGCTTATTACCCCTGCGGCAGGGTCGGTACATTCAGTACTTC; cdr3_aa: CASSLLPLRQGRYIQYF; v_call: TRBV7-2; cdr3_length: 17; clone_size: NA; d_call: NA; j_call: TRBJ2-4
cdr3_nt: TGTGCTAGTGGTCCCACGGGACTAGCGGGCCAAGTGGGGGAGCTGTTTTTT; cdr3_aa: CASGPTGLAGQVGELFF; v_call: TRBV12-5; cdr3_length: 17; clone_size: NA; d_call: TRBD2; j_call: TRBJ2-2